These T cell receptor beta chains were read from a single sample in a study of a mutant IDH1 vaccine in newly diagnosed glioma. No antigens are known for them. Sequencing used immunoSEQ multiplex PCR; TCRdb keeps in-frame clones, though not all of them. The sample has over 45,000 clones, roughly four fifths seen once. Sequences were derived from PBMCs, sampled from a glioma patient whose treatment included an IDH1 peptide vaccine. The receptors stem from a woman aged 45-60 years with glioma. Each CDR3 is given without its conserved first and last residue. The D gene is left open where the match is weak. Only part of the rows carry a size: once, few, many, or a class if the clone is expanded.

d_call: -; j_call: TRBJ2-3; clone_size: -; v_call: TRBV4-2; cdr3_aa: ASSLLGDTQY
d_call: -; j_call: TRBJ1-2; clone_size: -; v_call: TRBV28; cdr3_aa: ASSLGYYGYT
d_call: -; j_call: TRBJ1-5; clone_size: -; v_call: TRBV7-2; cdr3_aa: ASSFRQGNQPQH
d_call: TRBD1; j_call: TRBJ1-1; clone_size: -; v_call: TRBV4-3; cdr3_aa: ASSQRQGASTEAF
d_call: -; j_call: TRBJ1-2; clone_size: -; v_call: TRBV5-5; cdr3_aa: ASSLDPGRNYGYT
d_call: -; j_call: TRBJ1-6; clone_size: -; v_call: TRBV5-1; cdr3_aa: ASSLGGRTNSPLH
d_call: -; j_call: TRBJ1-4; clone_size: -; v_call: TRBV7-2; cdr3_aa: ASSLVTGAHEKLF
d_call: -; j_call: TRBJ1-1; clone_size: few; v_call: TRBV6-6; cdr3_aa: ASRRTSENTEAF
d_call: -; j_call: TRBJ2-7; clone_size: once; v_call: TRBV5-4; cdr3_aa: ASSLPGTYEQY
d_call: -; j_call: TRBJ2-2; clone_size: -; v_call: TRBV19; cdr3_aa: ASSRANTGELF
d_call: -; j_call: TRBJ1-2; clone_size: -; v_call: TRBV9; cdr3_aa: ASSGHRELYGYT
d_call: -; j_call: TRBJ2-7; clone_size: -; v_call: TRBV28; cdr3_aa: ASSRASYEQY
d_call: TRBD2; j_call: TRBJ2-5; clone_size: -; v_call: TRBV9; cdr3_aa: ASSPGGGLQETQY